These T cell receptor beta chains were read from a single sample in a study of blood T cell repertoires in COVID-19. Data came from immunoSEQ multiplex PCR; TCRdb stores just in-frame clones and leaves some out. Among around 100,000 clones, about 80% were seen once, and the ten largest hold around 12%. Sequenced sample: peripheral blood. Every receptor here comes from a human donor in a cohort sampled during active COVID-19. The CDR3 runs from the conserved cysteine through the conserved F or W. D genes are given only for firm matches. Clone size is shown for a subset of rows, as once, few, many or a class of expanded clone.

J gene: TRBJ1-6
D gene: -
clone size: -
V gene: TRBV6-5
CDR3 DNA: TGTGCCAGCAGTTACTCGACGGGGTATAATTCACCCCTCCACTTT
CDR3 protein: CASSYSTGYNSPLHF

J gene: TRBJ1-3
D gene: -
clone size: -
V gene: TRBV10-3
CDR3 DNA: TGTGCCTCAGGGGATTCCTCTGGAAACACCATATATTTT
CDR3 protein: CASGDSSGNTIYF

J gene: TRBJ2-1
D gene: -
clone size: few
V gene: TRBV12-3/TRBV12-4
CDR3 DNA: TGTGCCAGCAGTTGGGGCAGTCAAGGGGAGCAGTTCTTC
CDR3 protein: CASSWGSQGEQFF

J gene: TRBJ1-6
D gene: -
clone size: -
V gene: TRBV10-3
CDR3 DNA: TGTGCCATCAGCGGGGTCCAGTCACCCCTCCACTTT
CDR3 protein: CAISGVQSPLHF

J gene: TRBJ2-6
D gene: -
clone size: -
V gene: TRBV5-1
CDR3 DNA: TGCGCCAGCAGCTTGATCCAGGGGCCTGGGGCCAACGTCCTGACTTTC
CDR3 protein: CASSLIQGPGANVLTF

J gene: TRBJ1-4
D gene: -
clone size: -
V gene: TRBV5-1
CDR3 DNA: TGCGCCAGCAGCTGGAATCCGGATGGAGGGGAAAAACTGTTTTTT
CDR3 protein: CASSWNPDGGEKLFF

J gene: TRBJ2-5
D gene: TRBD2
clone size: -
V gene: TRBV7-2
CDR3 DNA: TGTGCCAGCAGCCCTGGACTAGCGGGGGGGTGGACCCAGTACTTC
CDR3 protein: CASSPGLAGGWTQYF

J gene: TRBJ1-1
D gene: -
clone size: -
V gene: TRBV27
CDR3 DNA: TGTGCCAGCAGCCCCCATCATCCAGTGAACACTGAAGCTTTCTTT
CDR3 protein: CASSPHHPVNTEAFF

J gene: TRBJ1-1
D gene: -
clone size: -
V gene: TRBV29-1
CDR3 DNA: TGCAGCGTTTACAGGGATCCCGGCACTGAAGCTTTCTTT
CDR3 protein: CSVYRDPGTEAFF

J gene: TRBJ1-3
D gene: TRBD1
clone size: -
V gene: TRBV18
CDR3 DNA: TGTGCCAGCTCACCTGGGGTCCAGGGGGCTTCTGGAAACACCATATATTTT
CDR3 protein: CASSPGVQGASGNTIYF

J gene: TRBJ2-7
D gene: TRBD2
clone size: -
V gene: TRBV5-4
CDR3 DNA: TGTGCCAGCAGTCCCGGGACTAGCGGCACCTACGAGCAGTACTTC
CDR3 protein: CASSPGTSGTYEQYF

J gene: TRBJ2-2
D gene: TRBD1
clone size: -
V gene: TRBV7-2
CDR3 DNA: TGTGCCAGCAGCTTAGTGTTGACAGGGAAGCCCGGGGAGCTGTTTTTT
CDR3 protein: CASSLVLTGKPGELFF

J gene: TRBJ2-3
D gene: TRBD1
clone size: -
V gene: TRBV7-9
CDR3 DNA: TGTGCCAGCAGCTCCGACAGGGCCGCAGATACGCAGTATTTT
CDR3 protein: CASSSDRAADTQYF

J gene: TRBJ1-3
D gene: TRBD1
clone size: once
V gene: TRBV6-5
CDR3 DNA: TGTGCCAGCAGACAGGGGTCTGGAAACACCATATATTTT
CDR3 protein: CASRQGSGNTIYF

J gene: TRBJ2-7
D gene: -
clone size: -
V gene: TRBV11-3
CDR3 DNA: TGTGCCAGCAGCAGAGGCCAACGGGGCGAGCAGTACTTC
CDR3 protein: CASSRGQRGEQYF

J gene: TRBJ2-5
D gene: TRBD2
clone size: -
V gene: TRBV11-2
CDR3 DNA: TGTGCCAGCAGCTTAGCAGCGGGGGGGCGGGAGACCCAGTACTTC
CDR3 protein: CASSLAAGGRETQYF

J gene: TRBJ1-2
D gene: -
clone size: -
V gene: TRBV30
CDR3 DNA: TGTGCCTGGAGTTCAGTCAGGGTCGGCGGCTACACCTTC
CDR3 protein: CAWSSVRVGGYTF

J gene: TRBJ2-7
D gene: TRBD2
clone size: -
V gene: TRBV4-1
CDR3 DNA: TGCGCCAGCAGCCAAGGAGGGACTAGCGGGGCCCGAGGGGGCCCCTACGAGCAGTACTTC
CDR3 protein: CASSQGGTSGARGGPYEQYF

J gene: TRBJ2-2
D gene: -
clone size: once
V gene: TRBV5-4
CDR3 DNA: TGTGCCAGCAGCTCCCCCGGGGTCGCCACCGGGGAGCTGTTTTTT
CDR3 protein: CASSSPGVATGELFF

J gene: TRBJ1-1
D gene: TRBD1
clone size: -
V gene: TRBV3-1/TRBV3-2
CDR3 DNA: TGTGCCAGCAGCAGACTAACAGGGGACACTGAAGCTTTCTTT
CDR3 protein: CASSRLTGDTEAFF

J gene: TRBJ2-1
D gene: TRBD2
clone size: -
V gene: TRBV30
CDR3 DNA: TGTGCCTGGAGCAGACTAGCGGGGGGGCTGAAACAGTTCTTC
CDR3 protein: CAWSRLAGGLKQFF

J gene: TRBJ2-1
D gene: -
clone size: -
V gene: TRBV4-3
CDR3 DNA: TGCGCCAGCAGCCAAGAAGCTGGGCGGGGGCCTTACAATGAGCAGTTCTTC
CDR3 protein: CASSQEAGRGPYNEQFF

J gene: TRBJ2-5
D gene: -
clone size: -
V gene: TRBV11-2
CDR3 DNA: TGTGCCAGCAGCCAAACCCGGCAGGGGCTCGGGGAGACCCAGTACTTC
CDR3 protein: CASSQTRQGLGETQYF